Listed below are T cell receptor beta chains from one sample, sequenced in a study of blood T cell repertoires in COVID-19. Clones were sequenced by immunoSEQ multiplex PCR, and TCRdb holds only the in-frame ones, with some missing. The repertoire holds roughly 64,000 clones, with roughly 84% as singletons. Sequences were obtained from peripheral blood. The receptors come from a woman between 55 and 75 years old with acute or convalescent COVID-19. CDR3s include the opening cysteine and the closing phenylalanine or tryptophan. The D gene is left open where the match is weak. Size tells how often a clone was seen (once, few, many) or the class of an expanded clone, and some rows leave it out.

D: NA
V: TRBV9
length: 13
J: TRBJ1-2
size: NA
CDR3: CASSVAQNYGYTF
DNA: TGTGCCAGCAGCGTAGCACAGAACTATGGCTACACCTTC

D: NA
V: TRBV7-3
length: 13
J: TRBJ1-1
size: once
CDR3: CASSLSGTAEAFF
DNA: TGTGCCAGCAGCTTATCGGGAACGGCTGAAGCTTTCTTT

D: NA
V: TRBV5-1
length: 16
J: TRBJ1-6
size: NA
CDR3: CASSLEGYSYNSPLHF
DNA: TGCGCCAGCAGCTTGGAGGGGTACTCCTATAATTCACCCCTCCACTTT

D: NA
V: TRBV7-2
length: 15
J: TRBJ2-3
size: NA
CDR3: CASSFKSLSTDTQYF
DNA: TGTGCCAGCAGCTTTAAATCCCTTAGCACAGATACGCAGTATTTT

D: TRBD2
V: TRBV2
length: 15
J: TRBJ2-2
size: NA
CDR3: CATAAGGRGTGELFF
DNA: TGTGCCACCGCAGCGGGGGGGCGTGGCACCGGGGAGCTGTTTTTT

D: NA
V: TRBV10-3
length: 16
J: TRBJ1-5
size: NA
CDR3: CAIRSDSLAGNQPQHF
DNA: TGTGCCATCAGAAGCGACAGCCTGGCGGGCAATCAGCCCCAGCATTTT

D: NA
V: TRBV6-1
length: 13
J: TRBJ1-2
size: NA
CDR3: CASSLQESYGYTF
DNA: TGTGCCAGCAGCCTACAGGAATCCTATGGCTACACCTTC

D: TRBD1
V: TRBV3-1/TRBV3-2
length: 16
J: TRBJ2-6
size: NA
CDR3: CASGDRGRPGANVLTF
DNA: TGTGCCAGCGGGGACAGGGGGAGGCCTGGGGCCAACGTCCTGACTTTC

D: TRBD2
V: TRBV2
length: 16
J: TRBJ2-1
size: NA
CDR3: CASKFSGGASYNEQFF
DNA: TGTGCCAGCAAATTTAGCGGGGGGGCCTCCTACAATGAGCAGTTCTTC

D: TRBD1
V: TRBV3-1/TRBV3-2
length: 13
J: TRBJ1-1
size: once
CDR3: CASSPRGRTEAFF
DNA: TGTGCCAGCAGCCCGAGGGGGCGAACTGAAGCTTTCTTT

D: NA
V: TRBV7-9
length: 18
J: TRBJ1-6
size: NA
CDR3: CASSLGGGHRTANSPLHF
DNA: TGTGCCAGCAGCTTAGGGGGGGGTCACAGGACCGCGAATTCACCCCTCCACTTT

D: TRBD1
V: TRBV11-2
length: 19
J: TRBJ1-1
size: NA
CDR3: CASSLRPEWTGKGNTEAFF
DNA: TGTGCCAGCAGCTTACGGCCGGAATGGACAGGGAAAGGGAACACTGAAGCTTTCTTT

D: NA
V: TRBV2
length: 15
J: TRBJ1-6
size: NA
CDR3: CASSERGIYNSPLHF
DNA: TGTGCCAGCAGTGAGAGAGGAATCTATAATTCACCCCTCCACTTT

D: NA
V: TRBV21-1
length: 16
J: TRBJ1-1
size: once
CDR3: CASSSYRGPVNTEAFF
DNA: TGTGCCAGCAGCTCATACAGGGGGCCGGTGAACACTGAAGCTTTCTTT

D: NA
V: TRBV25-1
length: 12
J: TRBJ2-7
size: NA
CDR3: CASKGSSYEQYF
DNA: TGTGCCAGCAAAGGGAGCTCCTACGAGCAGTACTTC

D: NA
V: TRBV6-4
length: 17
J: TRBJ1-5
size: few
CDR3: CASSDSGAPPCNQPQHF
DNA: TGTGCCAGCAGTGACTCTGGAGCCCCGCCGTGTAATCAGCCCCAGCATTTT

D: NA
V: TRBV24-1
length: 12
J: TRBJ1-3
size: NA
CDR3: CATAGLYYTIYF
DNA: TGTGCCACGGCGGGACTCTACTACACCATATATTTT

D: TRBD1
V: TRBV18
length: 15
J: TRBJ1-1
size: NA
CDR3: CASSPNGQGGTEAFF
DNA: TGTGCCAGCTCACCGAACGGACAGGGTGGGACTGAAGCTTTCTTT

D: TRBD1
V: TRBV3-1/TRBV3-2
length: 12
J: TRBJ1-5
size: NA
CDR3: CASSPGQGVQHF
DNA: TGTGCCAGCAGCCCCGGACAGGGCGTACAGCATTTT

D: TRBD2
V: TRBV18
length: 15
J: TRBJ2-2
size: NA
CDR3: CASSPGLVNTGELFF
DNA: TGTGCCAGCTCACCCGGACTAGTGAACACCGGGGAGCTGTTTTTT

D: NA
V: TRBV10-3
length: 12
J: TRBJ1-1
size: once
CDR3: CAISEYNTEAFF
DNA: TGTGCCATCAGTGAATATAACACTGAAGCTTTCTTT

D: NA
V: TRBV2
length: 15
J: TRBJ1-5
size: few
CDR3: CASTPPAGVDQPQHF
DNA: TGTGCCAGCACCCCTCCGGCAGGGGTGGATCAGCCCCAGCATTTT

D: NA
V: TRBV5-6
length: 14
J: TRBJ2-3
size: NA
CDR3: CASSLILAADTQYF
DNA: TGTGCCAGCAGCTTGATACTAGCTGCAGATACGCAGTATTTT

D: NA
V: TRBV7-9
length: 13
J: TRBJ1-5
size: NA
CDR3: CASSLVGGQPQHF
DNA: TGTGCCAGCAGCCTTGTCGGAGGGCAGCCCCAGCATTTT

D: NA
V: TRBV12-3/TRBV12-4
length: 12
J: TRBJ1-1
size: NA
CDR3: CASSLWSAEAFF
DNA: TGTGCCAGCAGTTTGTGGTCGGCTGAAGCTTTCTTT

D: NA
V: TRBV6-1
length: 16
J: TRBJ1-4
size: once
CDR3: CASSEVRGLGNEKLFF
DNA: TGTGCCAGCAGTGAAGTCCGGGGACTGGGTAATGAAAAACTGTTTTTT

D: NA
V: TRBV3-1/TRBV3-2
length: 17
J: TRBJ2-2
size: NA
CDR3: CASSQLGAGADTGELFF
DNA: TGTGCCAGCAGCCAATTGGGGGCAGGGGCGGACACCGGGGAGCTGTTTTTT